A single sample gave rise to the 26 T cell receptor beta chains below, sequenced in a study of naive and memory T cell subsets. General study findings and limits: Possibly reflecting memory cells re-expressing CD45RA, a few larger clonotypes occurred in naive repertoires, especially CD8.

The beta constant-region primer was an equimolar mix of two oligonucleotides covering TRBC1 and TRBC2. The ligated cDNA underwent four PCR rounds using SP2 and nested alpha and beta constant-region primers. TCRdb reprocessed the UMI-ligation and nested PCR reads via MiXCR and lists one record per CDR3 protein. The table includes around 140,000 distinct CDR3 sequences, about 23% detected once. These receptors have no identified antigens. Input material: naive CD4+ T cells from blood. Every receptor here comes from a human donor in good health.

CDR3 region: CASSLWAVGGYTF. CDR3 bases: TGTGCCAGCAGTTTATGGGCGGTCGGGGGCTACACCTTC. V is TRBV28 and J is TRBJ1-2; D uncertain. Trimming stripped 0 bases from V and 8 bases from J, with 10 bases between. This CDR3 region has 13 residues. Germline-derived CDR1 and CDR2 are MDHEN and SYDVKM.

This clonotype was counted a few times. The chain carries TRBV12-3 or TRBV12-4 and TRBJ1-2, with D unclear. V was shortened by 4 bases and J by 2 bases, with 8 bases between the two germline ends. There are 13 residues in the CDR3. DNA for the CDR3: TGTGCCAGCAGTTCGGCAGAGAACTATGGCTACACCTTC. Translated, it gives CASSSAENYGYTF.

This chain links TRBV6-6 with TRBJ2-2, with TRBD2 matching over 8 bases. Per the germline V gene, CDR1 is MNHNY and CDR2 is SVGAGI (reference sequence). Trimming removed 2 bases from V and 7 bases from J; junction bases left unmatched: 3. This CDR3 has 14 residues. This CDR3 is CASSYTLAVGELFF. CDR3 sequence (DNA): TGTGCCAGCAGTTACACACTAGCGGTCGGGGAGCTGTTTTTT.

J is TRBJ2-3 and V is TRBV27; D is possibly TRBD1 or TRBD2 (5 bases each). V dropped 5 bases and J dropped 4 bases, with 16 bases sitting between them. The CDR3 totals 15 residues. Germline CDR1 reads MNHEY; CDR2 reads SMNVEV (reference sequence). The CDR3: CASSLTGLSADTQYF. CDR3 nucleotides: TGTGCCAGCAGTCTAACAGGACTGTCGGCAGATACGCAGTATTTT.

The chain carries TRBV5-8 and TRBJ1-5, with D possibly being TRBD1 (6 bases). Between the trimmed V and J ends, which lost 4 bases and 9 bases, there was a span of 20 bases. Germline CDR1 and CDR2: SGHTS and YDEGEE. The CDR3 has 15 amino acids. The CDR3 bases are TGTGCCAGCAGCCGACGACAGGTAGGCCCAGGGCCCCAGCATTTT. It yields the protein CASSRRQVGPGPQHF.

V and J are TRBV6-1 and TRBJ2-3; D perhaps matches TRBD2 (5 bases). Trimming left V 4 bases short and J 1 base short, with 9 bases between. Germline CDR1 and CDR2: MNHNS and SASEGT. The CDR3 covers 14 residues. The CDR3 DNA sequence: TGTGCCAGCAGTGTCTCGGAGGGCACAGATACGCAGTATTTT. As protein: CASSVSEGTDTQYF.

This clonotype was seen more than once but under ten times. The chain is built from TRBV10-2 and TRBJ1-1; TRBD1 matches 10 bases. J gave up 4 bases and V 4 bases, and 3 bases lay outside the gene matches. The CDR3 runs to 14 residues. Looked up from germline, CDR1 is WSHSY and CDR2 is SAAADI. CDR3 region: CASSATGGGTEAFF. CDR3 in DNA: TGCGCCAGCAGTGCGACAGGGGGCGGCACTGAAGCTTTCTTT.

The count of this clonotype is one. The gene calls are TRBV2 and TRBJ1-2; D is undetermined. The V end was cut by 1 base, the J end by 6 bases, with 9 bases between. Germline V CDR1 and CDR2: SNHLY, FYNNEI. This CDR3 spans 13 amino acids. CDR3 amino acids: CASSEEADHGYTF. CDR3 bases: TGTGCCAGCAGTGAAGAAGCAGACCATGGCTACACCTTC.

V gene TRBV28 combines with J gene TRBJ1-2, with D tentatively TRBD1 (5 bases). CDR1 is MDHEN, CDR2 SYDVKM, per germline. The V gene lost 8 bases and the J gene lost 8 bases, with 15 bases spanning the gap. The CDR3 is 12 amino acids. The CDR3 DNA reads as TGTGCCAGCCGTGGCGGGGGTAGAGGCTACACCTTC. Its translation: CASRGGGRGYTF.

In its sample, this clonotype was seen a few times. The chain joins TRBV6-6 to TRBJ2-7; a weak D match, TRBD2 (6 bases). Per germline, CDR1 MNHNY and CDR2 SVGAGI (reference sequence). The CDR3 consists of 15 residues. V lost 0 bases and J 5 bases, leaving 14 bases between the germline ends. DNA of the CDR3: TGTGCCAGCAGTTACTCGAGCATGGAGGGGCACGAGCAGTACTTC. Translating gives CASSYSSMEGHEQYF.

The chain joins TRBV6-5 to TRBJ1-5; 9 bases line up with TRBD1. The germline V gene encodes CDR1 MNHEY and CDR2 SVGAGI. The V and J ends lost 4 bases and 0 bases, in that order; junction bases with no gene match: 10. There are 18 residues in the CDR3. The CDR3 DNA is TGTGCCAGCAGTTCGGGAGGACAGGGGATATATAGCAATCAGCCCCAGCATTTT. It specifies CASSSGGQGIYSNQPQHF.

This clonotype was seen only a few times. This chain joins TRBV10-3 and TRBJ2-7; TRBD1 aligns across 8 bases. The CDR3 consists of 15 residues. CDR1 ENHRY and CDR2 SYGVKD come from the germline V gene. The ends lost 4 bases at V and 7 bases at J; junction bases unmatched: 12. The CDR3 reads CAISARDRTEGEQYF. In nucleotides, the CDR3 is TGTGCCATCAGTGCCAGGGACAGGACCGAGGGGGAGCAGTACTTC.

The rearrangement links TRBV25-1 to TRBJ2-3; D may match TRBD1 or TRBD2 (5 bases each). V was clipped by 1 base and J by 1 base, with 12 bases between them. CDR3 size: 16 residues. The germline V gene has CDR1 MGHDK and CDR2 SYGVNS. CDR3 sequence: CASSEFGGSGTDTQYF. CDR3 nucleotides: TGTGCCAGCAGTGAATTTGGGGGATCTGGCACAGATACGCAGTATTTT.

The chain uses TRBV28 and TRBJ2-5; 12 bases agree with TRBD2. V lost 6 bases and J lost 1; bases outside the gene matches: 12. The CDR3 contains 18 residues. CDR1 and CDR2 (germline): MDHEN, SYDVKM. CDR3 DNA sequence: TGTGCCAGCAGCTATTCTAGCGGGAGGGCCCGTGCCCAAGAGACCCAGTACTTC. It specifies CASSYSSGRARAQETQYF.

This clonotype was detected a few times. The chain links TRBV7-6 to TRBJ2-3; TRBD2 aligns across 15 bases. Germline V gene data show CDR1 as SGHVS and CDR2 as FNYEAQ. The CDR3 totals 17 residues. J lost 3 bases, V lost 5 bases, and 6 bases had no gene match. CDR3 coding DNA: TGTGCCAGCAGCATGGGACTAGCGGGAGGTCCGACAGATACGCAGTATTTT. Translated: CASSMGLAGGPTDTQYF.

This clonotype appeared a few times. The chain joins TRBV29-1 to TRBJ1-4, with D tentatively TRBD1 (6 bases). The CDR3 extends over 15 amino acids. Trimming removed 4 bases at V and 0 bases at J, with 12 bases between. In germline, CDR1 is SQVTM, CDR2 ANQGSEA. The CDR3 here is CSVGDIQSTNEKLFF. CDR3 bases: TGCAGCGTTGGGGACATCCAGTCAACTAATGAAAAACTGTTTTTT. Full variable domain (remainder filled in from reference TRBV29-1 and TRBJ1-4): SAVISQKPSRDICQRGTSLTIQCQVDSQVTMMFWYRQQPGQSLTLIATANQGSEATYESGFVIDKFPISRPNLTFSTLTVSNMSPEDSSIYLCSVGDIQSTNEKLFFGSGTQLSVL.

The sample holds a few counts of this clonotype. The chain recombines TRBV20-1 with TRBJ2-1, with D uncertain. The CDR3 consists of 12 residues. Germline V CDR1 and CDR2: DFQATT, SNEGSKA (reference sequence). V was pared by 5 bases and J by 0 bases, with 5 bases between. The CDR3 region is CSAPSSYNEQFF. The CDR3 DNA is TGCAGTGCTCCTAGCTCCTACAATGAGCAGTTCTTC.

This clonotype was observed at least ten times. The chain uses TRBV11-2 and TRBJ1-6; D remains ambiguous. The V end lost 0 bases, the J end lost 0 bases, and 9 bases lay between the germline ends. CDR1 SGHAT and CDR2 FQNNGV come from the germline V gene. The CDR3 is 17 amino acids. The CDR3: CASSLEPESSYNSPLHF. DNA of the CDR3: TGTGCCAGCAGCTTAGAACCTGAGAGCTCCTATAATTCACCCCTCCACTTT.

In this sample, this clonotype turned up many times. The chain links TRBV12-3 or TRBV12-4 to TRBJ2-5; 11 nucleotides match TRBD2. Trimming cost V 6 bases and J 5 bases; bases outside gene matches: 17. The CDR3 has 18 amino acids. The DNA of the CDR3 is TGTGCCAGCAGCGGGCAAATGACTAGCGGGGAGATCTGGGAGACCCAGTACTTC. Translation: CASSGQMTSGEIWETQYF.

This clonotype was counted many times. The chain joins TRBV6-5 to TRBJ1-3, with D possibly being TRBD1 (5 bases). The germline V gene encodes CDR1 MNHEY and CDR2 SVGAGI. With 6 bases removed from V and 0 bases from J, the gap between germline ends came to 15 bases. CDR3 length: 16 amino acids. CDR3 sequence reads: CASSPAGVVSGNTIYF. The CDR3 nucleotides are TGTGCCAGCAGCCCGGCGGGGGTTGTCTCTGGAAACACCATATATTTT.

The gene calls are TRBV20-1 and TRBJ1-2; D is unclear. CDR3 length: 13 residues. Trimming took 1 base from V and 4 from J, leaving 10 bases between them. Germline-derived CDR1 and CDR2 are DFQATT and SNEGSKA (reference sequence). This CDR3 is CSARAIATYGYTF. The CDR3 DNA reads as TGCAGTGCTAGAGCGATTGCAACCTATGGCTACACCTTC.

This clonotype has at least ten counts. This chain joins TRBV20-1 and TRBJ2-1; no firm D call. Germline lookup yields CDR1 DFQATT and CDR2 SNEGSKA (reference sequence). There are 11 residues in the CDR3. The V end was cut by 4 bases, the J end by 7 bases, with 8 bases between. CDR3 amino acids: CSAIPDNEQFF. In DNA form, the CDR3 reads TGCAGTGCTATTCCGGATAATGAGCAGTTCTTC.

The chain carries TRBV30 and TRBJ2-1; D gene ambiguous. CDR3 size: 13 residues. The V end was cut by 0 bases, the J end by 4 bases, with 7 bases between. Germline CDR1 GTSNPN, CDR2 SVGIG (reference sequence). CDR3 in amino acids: CAWSVRRYNEQFF. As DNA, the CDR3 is TGTGCCTGGAGTGTACGACGGTACAATGAGCAGTTCTTC.

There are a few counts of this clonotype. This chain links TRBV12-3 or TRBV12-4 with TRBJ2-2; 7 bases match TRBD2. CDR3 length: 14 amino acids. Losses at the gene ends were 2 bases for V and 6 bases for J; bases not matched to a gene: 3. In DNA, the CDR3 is TGTGCCAGCAGTTTAATAGCGGGCGCCGGGGAGCTGTTTTTT. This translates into CASSLIAGAGELFF.

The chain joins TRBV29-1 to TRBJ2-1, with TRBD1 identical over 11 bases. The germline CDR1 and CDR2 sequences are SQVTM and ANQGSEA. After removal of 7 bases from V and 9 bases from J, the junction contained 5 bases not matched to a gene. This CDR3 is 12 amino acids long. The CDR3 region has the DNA TGCAGCGCCGGACAGGGGGCCGGTGAGCAGTTCTTC. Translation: CSAGQGAGEQFF.

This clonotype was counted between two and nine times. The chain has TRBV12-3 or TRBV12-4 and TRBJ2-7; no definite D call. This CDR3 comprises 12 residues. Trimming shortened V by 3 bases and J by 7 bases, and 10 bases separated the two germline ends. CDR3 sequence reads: CASSLRQDEQYF. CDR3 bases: TGTGCCAGCAGTTTGAGGCAAGATGAGCAGTACTTC.